The T cell receptor (beta chain) under discussion was sequenced for a study of shared clonotypes between healthy human individuals. This clone was recorded only once. Trimming cost V 7 bases and J 1 base; bases outside gene matches: 11. CDR1 and CDR2 from the germline V gene are MNHNY and SVGAGI (reference sequence). The CDR3 loop spans 16 amino acids. Per sorted-subset replicate PCR, input was about 180 ng DNA, representing 30,000 to 35,000 T cell genomes. The method was immunoSEQ multiplex PCR; TCRdb's version includes in-frame clones alone and lacks a portion of them. The data contain roughly 2.2 million clones, over 85% of them singletons.

Sequenced: naive CD4+ T cells from PBMCs. Subset given: CD45RA+ positively selected. This receptor was taken from a man aged 18 to 30 in good health. Some clones in this sample may be carry-over from other donors' samples. This chain connects TRBV6-6 to TRBJ2-3, with TRBD1 matching 7 bases. CDR3 residues: CASTRPLGQGTDTQYF. Written as DNA, the CDR3 is TGTGCCAGCACCCGACCGTTAGGACAGGGCACAGATACGCAGTATTTT.